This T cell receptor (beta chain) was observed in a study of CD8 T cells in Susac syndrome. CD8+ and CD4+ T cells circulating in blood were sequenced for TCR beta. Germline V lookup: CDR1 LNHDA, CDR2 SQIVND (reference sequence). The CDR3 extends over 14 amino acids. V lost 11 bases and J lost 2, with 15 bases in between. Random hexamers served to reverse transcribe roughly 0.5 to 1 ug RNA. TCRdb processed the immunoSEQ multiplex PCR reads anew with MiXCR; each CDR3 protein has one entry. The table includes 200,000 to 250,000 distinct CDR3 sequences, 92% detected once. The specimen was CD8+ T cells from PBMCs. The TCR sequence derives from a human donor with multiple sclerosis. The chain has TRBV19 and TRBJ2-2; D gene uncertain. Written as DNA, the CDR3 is TGTGCCTCCGAGTCGTGGCTTAACACCGGGGAGCTGTTTTTT. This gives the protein CASESWLNTGELFF.